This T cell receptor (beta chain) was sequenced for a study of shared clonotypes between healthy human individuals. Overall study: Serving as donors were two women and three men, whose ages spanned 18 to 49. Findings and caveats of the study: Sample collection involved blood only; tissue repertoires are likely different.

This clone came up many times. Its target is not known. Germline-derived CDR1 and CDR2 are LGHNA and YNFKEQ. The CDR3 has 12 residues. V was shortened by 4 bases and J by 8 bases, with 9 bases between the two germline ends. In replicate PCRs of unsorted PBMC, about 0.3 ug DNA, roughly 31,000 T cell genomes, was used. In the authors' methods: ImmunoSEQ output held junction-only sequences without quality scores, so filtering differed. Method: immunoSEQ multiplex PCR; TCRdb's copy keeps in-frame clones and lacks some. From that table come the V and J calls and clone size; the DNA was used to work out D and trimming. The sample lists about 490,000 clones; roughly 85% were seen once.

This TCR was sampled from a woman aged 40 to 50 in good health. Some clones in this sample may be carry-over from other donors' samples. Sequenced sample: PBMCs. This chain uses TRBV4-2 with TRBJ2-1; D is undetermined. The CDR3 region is CASSLNRYEQFF. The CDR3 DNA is TGTGCCAGCAGCCTAAACCGGTATGAGCAGTTCTTC.